This TCR beta chain stems from a study of T cells in Graves' hyperthyroidism and ophthalmopathy (dated by TCRdb to about 2019). Looking at the study overall: To identify distinguishing TCR V-J signatures, a discovery cohort of some 99 patients was used, comprising 43 with Graves' ophthalmopathy and around 57 with stable Graves' hyperthyroidism. Whether ophthalmopathy could be predicted prospectively was tested in an independent validation cohort made up of about 18 hyperthyroidism patients plus 17 patients who later progressed to ophthalmopathy. The 100 discovery patients were divided at random into training and test sets in a 7:3 ratio. In addition, the study compared T-cell repertoires in thyroid tissue and in blood from five to seven Graves' hyperthyroidism patients. After blood sampling, hyperthyroidism patients were treated with methimazole at a starting dose of 30 mg daily, and ophthalmopathy patients were treated with high-dose intravenous methylprednisolone. The paper reports TCR Vbeta CDR3 sequencing of 140 or so peripheral blood samples: 40 to 45 ophthalmopathy, about 75 hyperthyroidism and approximately 17 progressor patients. Beyond this particular receptor, the publication reports: In validation, the model predicted progression to ophthalmopathy a median of roughly six months before onset, with about 71% sensitivity and more than 72% specificity. A model built on a 13 V-J signature distinguished ophthalmopathy from stable hyperthyroidism, reaching about 88% sensitivity and under 84% specificity in cross-validation and 80%/75% in testing. Most expanded thyroid clonotypes (frequency above 0.001) were also detected in blood, a finding suggesting that blood repertoires may reflect thyroid immune responses. Sample size was not statistically predetermined, and blinding of investigators to group allocation was not performed.

According to the germline V gene, CDR1 reads SQVTM and CDR2 reads ANQGSEA. Reading from cysteine to phenylalanine, the CDR3 counts 14 amino acids. The entry retains the CDR3 DNA only, 42 bases that are in frame from base 1. After removal of 8 bases from V and 3 bases from J, the junction retains 11 bases not matched to a gene. In the case of this clonotype: What this receptor recognizes is not known. The input lacks base qualities; no much larger clone sits a single base away.

Exclusion was applied to patients with uncontrolled infections, other autoimmune diseases, pregnancy or lactation. Diagnoses were established on the basis of clinical symptoms, serum thyroxine and TRAb, thyroid ultrasound, and orbital computed tomography. Total RNA was extracted with Trizol reagent, and quality was checked on an Agilent 2100 Bioanalyzer. TCR beta CDR3 regions were amplified from RNA transcripts. The first round of RT-PCR for the TCR CDR3 was performed with the HTBI primer set and the Qiagen OneStep RT-PCR kit. A second multiplex PCR round built the libraries, followed by size selection and purification. Sequencing of the libraries was done on an Illumina HiSeq2000 using paired-end 100 bp reads. The paper's data handling went like this. SOAPnuke was used to process the raw data, removing reads that contained adapters or uncalled bases, had a mean Phred below 15, or lacked an exact match to the constant primer or identifier. High-quality paired reads were merged using COPE v1.2.5, and each unique nucleotide sequence was defined as a clonotype. MiTCR v1.1 was used to align clonotypes to the IMGT TRBV, TRBD and TRBJ reference segments. The analysis was restricted to V-J combinations with a frequency above 0.0001, which together covered about 99% of the repertoires. A TCS score was defined as the ratio between F50 (clonal expansion) and ExV (chaos), using BLOSUM62-based TCRdist between CDR3 peptides within each V-J. Welch's t-statistics and random forest reduced fewer than 550 V-J features to roughly 13, which were used in a naive Bayes classifier (R e1071). The Morisita-Horn index was used to measure how similar the thyroid and blood repertoires were. TCRdb reprocessing: public reads trimmed at Q25 with fastp, clones called with MiXCR, in-frame beta chains kept. Rows with a matching CDR3 protein are joined into one entry that keeps the most common DNA and genes. TCRdb, rather than the study authors, made the V and J calls. This sample holds around 660,000 distinct CDR3 sequences; 40% to 55% were observed only once. Of the sample, approximately 7.2% falls within the top ten clones.

The rearrangement combines TRBV29-1 with TRBJ2-7; 9 central nucleotides agree with TRBD2. Source material: peripheral blood or thyroid tissue (not recorded which). The sequence was obtained from an adult man with Graves' disease, either hyperthyroidism or ophthalmopathy (not recorded which). Read as DNA, the sequence is TGCAGCAGTGCGGGACTAGCTGCCAACTACGAGCAGTACTTC. Its translation reads: CSSAGLAANYEQYF.